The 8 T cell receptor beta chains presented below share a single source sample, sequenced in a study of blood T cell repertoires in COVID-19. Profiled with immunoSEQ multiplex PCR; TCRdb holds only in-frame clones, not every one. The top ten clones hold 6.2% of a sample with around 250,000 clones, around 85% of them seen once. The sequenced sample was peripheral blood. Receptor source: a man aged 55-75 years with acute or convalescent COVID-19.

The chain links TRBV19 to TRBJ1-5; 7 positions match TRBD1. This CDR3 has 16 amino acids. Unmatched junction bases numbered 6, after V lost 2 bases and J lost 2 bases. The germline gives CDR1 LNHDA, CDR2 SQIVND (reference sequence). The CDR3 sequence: CASSIRGGEGNQPQHF. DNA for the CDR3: TGTGCCAGTAGTATAAGAGGGGGCGAGGGCAATCAGCCCCAGCATTTT.

CDR3 DNA sequence: TGCGCCAGCAGTATAAGAGGGAGGGCTCACAATGAGCAGTTCTTC. Translation gives CASSIRGRAHNEQFF. This chain links TRBV23-1 with TRBJ2-1, with 7 bases lining up with TRBD2. TRBV23-1 is assigned to the ORF class and has an uncertain function. The ends lost 5 bases at V and 5 bases at J; junction bases unmatched: 9. The CDR3 is 15 residues long.

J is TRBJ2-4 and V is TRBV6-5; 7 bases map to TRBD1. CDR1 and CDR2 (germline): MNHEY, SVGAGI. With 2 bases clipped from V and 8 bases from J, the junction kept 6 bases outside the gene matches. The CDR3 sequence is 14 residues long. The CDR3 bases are TGTGCCAGCAGTTACCAGGCCCAGGGGGACATTCAGTACTTC. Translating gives CASSYQAQGDIQYF.

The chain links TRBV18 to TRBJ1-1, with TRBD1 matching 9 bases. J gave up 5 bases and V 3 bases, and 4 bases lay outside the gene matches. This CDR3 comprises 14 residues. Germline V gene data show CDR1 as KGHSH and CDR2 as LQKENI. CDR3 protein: CASSPGQGRTEAFF. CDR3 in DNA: TGTGCCAGCTCACCGGGACAGGGTAGAACTGAAGCTTTCTTT.

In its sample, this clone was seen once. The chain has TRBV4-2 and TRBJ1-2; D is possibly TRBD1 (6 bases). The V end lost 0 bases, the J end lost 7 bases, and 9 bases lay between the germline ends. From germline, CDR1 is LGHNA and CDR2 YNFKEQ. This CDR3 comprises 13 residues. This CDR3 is CASSQDSGVGYTF. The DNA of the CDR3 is TGTGCCAGCAGCCAAGATTCAGGGGTTGGCTACACCTTC.

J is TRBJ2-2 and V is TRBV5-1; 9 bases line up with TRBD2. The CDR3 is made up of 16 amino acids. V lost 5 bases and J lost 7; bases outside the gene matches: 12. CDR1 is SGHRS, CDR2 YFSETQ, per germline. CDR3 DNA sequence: TGCGCCAGCAGTTACCAGACTAGCGGTAGGAGCGGGGAGCTGTTTTTT. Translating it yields CASSYQTSGRSGELFF.

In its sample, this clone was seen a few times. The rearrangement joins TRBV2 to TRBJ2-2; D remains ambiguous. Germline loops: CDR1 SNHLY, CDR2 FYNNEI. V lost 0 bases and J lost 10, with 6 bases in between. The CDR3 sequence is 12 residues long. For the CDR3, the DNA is TGTGCCAGCAGTGAAGCCCGTCTGGAGCTGTTTTTT. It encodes CASSEARLELFF.

DNA for the CDR3: TGTGCCAGCAGTTTGAAGGGGGACGAGCAGTACTTC. This gives the protein CASSLKGDEQYF. This chain links TRBV12-3 or TRBV12-4 with TRBJ2-7, with D possibly being TRBD1 (6 bases). V was clipped by 3 bases and J by 5 bases, with 8 bases between them. The CDR3 is 12 amino acids.